These T cell receptor beta chains were read from a single sample in a study of blood T cell repertoires in COVID-19. The method was immunoSEQ multiplex PCR; TCRdb's version includes in-frame clones alone and lacks a portion of them. The data hold around 450,000 clones, with roughly nine tenths observed a single time. The sequencing input was PBMCs or T cells enriched from blood (not recorded which). These receptors were taken from a woman younger than 35 who had recovered from COVID-19. The CDR3 runs from the conserved cysteine through the conserved F or W. Clone size appears in some rows only: once, few, many, or a class for an expanded clone.

J gene: TRBJ1-1; V gene: TRBV30; CDR3 length: 14; clone size: .; CDR3 protein: CAWSYSLREREAFF
J gene: TRBJ2-7; V gene: TRBV11-2; CDR3 length: 14; clone size: .; CDR3 protein: CASSLGDREGEQYF
J gene: TRBJ2-7; V gene: TRBV10-1; CDR3 length: 13; clone size: .; CDR3 protein: CASSKGDSYEQYF
J gene: TRBJ2-5; V gene: TRBV5-6; CDR3 length: 15; clone size: .; CDR3 protein: CASSLYASGGETQYF
J gene: TRBJ2-1; V gene: TRBV28; CDR3 length: 15; clone size: .; CDR3 protein: CASRVPQGDNNEQFF
J gene: TRBJ2-2; V gene: TRBV19; CDR3 length: 15; clone size: .; CDR3 protein: CASRIGAVNTGELFF
J gene: TRBJ2-7; V gene: TRBV5-1; CDR3 length: 16; clone size: .; CDR3 protein: CASSFGLLETGNEQYF
J gene: TRBJ2-7; V gene: TRBV11-2; CDR3 length: 15; clone size: .; CDR3 protein: CASSLVLGSSYEQYF
J gene: TRBJ1-4; V gene: TRBV30; CDR3 length: 13; clone size: .; CDR3 protein: CAWSYGFREKLFF
J gene: TRBJ2-3; V gene: TRBV6-5; CDR3 length: 16; clone size: once; CDR3 protein: CASSYSGGDFTDTQYF
J gene: TRBJ1-2; V gene: TRBV6-5; CDR3 length: 13; clone size: .; CDR3 protein: CASRDRVPYGYTF
J gene: TRBJ1-2; V gene: TRBV28; CDR3 length: 15; clone size: few; CDR3 protein: CASSSPSDSNYGYTF
J gene: TRBJ2-5; V gene: TRBV9; CDR3 length: 15; clone size: .; CDR3 protein: CASSVAGGVGETQYF
J gene: TRBJ2-7; V gene: TRBV4-1; CDR3 length: 17; clone size: once; CDR3 protein: CASSQDRGGLGIYEQYF
J gene: TRBJ1-4; V gene: TRBV7-9; CDR3 length: 14; clone size: .; CDR3 protein: CASSLPGHSEKLFF
J gene: TRBJ2-7; V gene: TRBV6-5; CDR3 length: 12; clone size: .; CDR3 protein: CASTGSAYEQYF
J gene: TRBJ2-7; V gene: TRBV7-6; CDR3 length: 16; clone size: .; CDR3 protein: CASSSEAGTGIYEQYF
J gene: TRBJ2-7; V gene: TRBV7-8; CDR3 length: 14; clone size: .; CDR3 protein: CASTSPAGSWWQYF
J gene: TRBJ1-5; V gene: TRBV6-5; CDR3 length: 13; clone size: .; CDR3 protein: CASSYSVGQPQHF
J gene: TRBJ2-2; V gene: TRBV4-2; CDR3 length: 17; clone size: once; CDR3 protein: CASSQDRSGGETGELFF
J gene: TRBJ1-5; V gene: TRBV5-1; CDR3 length: 16; clone size: .; CDR3 protein: CASSPGTDNSNQPQHF
J gene: TRBJ1-2; V gene: TRBV5-1; CDR3 length: 16; clone size: .; CDR3 protein: CAIGNPGTGGIEGYTF
J gene: TRBJ1-5; V gene: TRBV12-3/TRBV12-4; CDR3 length: 13; clone size: .; CDR3 protein: CASTSTPNQPQHF
J gene: TRBJ2-2; V gene: TRBV2; CDR3 length: 16; clone size: .; CDR3 protein: CARKTGGEGDTGELFF
J gene: TRBJ1-1; V gene: TRBV18; CDR3 length: 10; clone size: .; CDR3 protein: CASSPPREIF
J gene: TRBJ2-6; V gene: TRBV7-9; CDR3 length: 18; clone size: once; CDR3 protein: CASAPSRDRGPGANVLTF
J gene: TRBJ2-1; V gene: TRBV2; CDR3 length: 12; clone size: .; CDR3 protein: CASSEVGATELF
J gene: TRBJ1-2; V gene: TRBV29-1; CDR3 length: 14; clone size: .; CDR3 protein: CSVTGTGFDYGYTF
J gene: TRBJ2-1; V gene: TRBV27; CDR3 length: 15; clone size: .; CDR3 protein: CASSPGTSRGHEQFF
J gene: TRBJ2-3; V gene: TRBV2; CDR3 length: 15; clone size: .; CDR3 protein: CASRASGASTDTQYF